Below are 8 T cell receptor beta chains sequenced from a single sample in a study of blood T cell repertoires in COVID-19. The repertoire was sequenced with immunoSEQ multiplex PCR; TCRdb's copy has only in-frame clones and lacks some. Of about 64,000 clones in the sample, around 85% are singletons; the top ten hold 1.2%. The sequenced material came from peripheral blood. The receptors stem from a man aged 35-49 years with acute or convalescent COVID-19.

The chain recombines TRBV29-1 with TRBJ1-2; D remains ambiguous. CDR1 SQVTM and CDR2 ANQGSEA come from the germline V gene. The CDR3 has 13 residues. Trimming left V 4 bases short and J 0 bases short, with 9 bases between. CDR3 protein: CSVGKIANYGYTF. The CDR3 DNA follows: TGCAGCGTTGGTAAAATAGCTAACTATGGCTACACCTTC.

The chain joins TRBV6-2 or TRBV6-3 to TRBJ1-5; 9 bases are a match to TRBD1. This CDR3 is 15 amino acids long. The V gene's germline CDR1 is MNHEY and CDR2 SVGEGT. Losses at the gene ends were 4 bases for V and 3 bases for J; bases not matched to a gene: 4. The chain's CDR3 is CASSLDRGYNQPQHF. The CDR3 DNA sequence: TGTGCCAGCAGTTTGGACAGGGGCTACAATCAGCCCCAGCATTTT.

The chain is built from TRBV9 and TRBJ2-3, with 8 bases fitting TRBD1. Per germline, CDR1 SGDLS and CDR2 YYNGEE. The CDR3 runs 15 residues. Unmatched junction bases numbered 4, after V lost 2 bases and J lost 2 bases. The CDR3 bases are TGTGCCAGCAGCGTGGGGGACAGGTACACAGATACGCAGTATTTT. Encoded protein: CASSVGDRYTDTQYF.

This chain joins TRBV4-1 and TRBJ2-5; 12 bases map to TRBD2. CDR3 length: 15 residues. The trim removed 4 bases at V and 4 bases at J, leaving 4 bases unmatched. The germline V gene has CDR1 MGHRA and CDR2 YSYEKL. The CDR3 nucleotides are TGCGCCAGCAGCCTCCGGACTAGCGGGGCAGAGACCCAGTACTTC. Translating gives CASSLRTSGAETQYF.

At least ten counts were recorded for this clone. The chain carries TRBV11-3 and TRBJ2-5; TRBD2 agrees at 7 bases. The CDR3 is made up of 15 amino acids. Germline CDR1 reads SGHNT; CDR2 reads YENEEA. V lost 3 bases, J lost 4 bases, and 8 bases stayed unmatched. The CDR3 sequence: CASSLGGGRSETQYF. DNA for the CDR3: TGTGCCAGCAGCTTGGGCGGGGGACGATCAGAGACCCAGTACTTC.

The J gene is TRBJ2-2, the V gene TRBV11-2; D remains ambiguous. V was pared by 4 bases and J by 0 bases, with 9 bases between. CDR3 length: 15 amino acids. The V gene's germline CDR1 is SGHAT and CDR2 FQNNGV. CDR3 region: CASSSSNPNTGELFF. CDR3 bases: TGTGCCAGCAGCTCTTCTAACCCGAACACCGGGGAGCTGTTTTTT.

This clone was recorded at least ten times. This chain uses TRBV7-2 with TRBJ1-2; no clear D gene. The germline V gene encodes CDR1 SGHTA and CDR2 FQGNSA. Trimming took 5 bases from V and 4 from J, leaving 14 bases between them. This CDR3 spans 14 amino acids. In DNA form, the CDR3 reads TGTGCCAGCAGCCTTCAGGAGGGCGGCTATGGCTACACCTTC. This translates into CASSLQEGGYGYTF.

The V call is TRBV2, the J call TRBJ1-5, with a weak D call TRBD1 (6 bases). V gave up 5 bases and J gave up 3 bases, with 11 bases separating them. In germline, CDR1 is SNHLY, CDR2 FYNNEI. There are 14 residues in the CDR3. Here the CDR3 DNA reads TGTGCCAGCAGTATAGGGGGGGCCAATCAGCCCCAGCATTTT. Its protein is CASSIGGANQPQHF.